The 24 T cell receptor beta chains in this list originate from one sample, sequenced in a study of blood T cells in healthy people across ages (dated by TCRdb to about 2015). Libraries were made using 5' RACE. A second PCR of about 7 to 12 cycles was performed with a sample-barcoded 5' primer and a J-beta primer mix. The public sequencing data were trimmed at Q25 with fastp and processed into clonotypes with MiXCR by TCRdb, which kept only in-frame beta chains. Identical CDR3 proteins give one entry, which carries the most common genes and DNA. For this sample the table gives some 1,800,000 distinct CDR3 sequences, of which 39% were detected only once. The ten most abundant clones make up roughly 23% of the sample. The specimen sequenced was blood. These receptor sequences come from a human donor in good health.

This clonotype was picked up a small number of times. The chain couples TRBV10-3 to TRBJ2-5, with 8 bases that match TRBD1. Germline V lookup: CDR1 ENHRY, CDR2 SYGVKD. The CDR3 is 17 amino acids. Trimming at V came to 3 bases and at J to 5 bases, leaving 14 bases not matched to a gene. CDR3 sequence reads: CAISDSGQGARMETQYF. The CDR3 bases are TGTGCCATCAGTGACTCCGGTCAGGGGGCGCGAATGGAGACCCAGTACTTC.

This clonotype was observed many times. The rearrangement links TRBV20-1 to TRBJ2-3, with D unclear. Germline lookup yields CDR1 DFQATT and CDR2 SNEGSKA (reference sequence). The CDR3 consists of 11 residues. Deletions cut 4 bases from V and 8 bases from J, with 10 bases between. The CDR3 nucleotides are TGCAGTGCTAATGTAGAGACTACGCAGTATTTT. Amino acid sequence: CSANVETTQYF.

The chain is built from TRBV6-6 and TRBJ2-4, with D perhaps given as TRBD1 or TRBD2 (6 bases each). The length of the CDR3 is 16 residues. Germline CDR1 MNHNY, CDR2 SVGAGI (reference sequence). Deletions cut 7 bases from V and 0 bases from J, with 16 bases between. The CDR3 protein is CASNGGPRLAKNIQYF. The CDR3 bases are TGTGCCAGCAACGGGGGCCCCAGATTAGCCAAAAACATTCAGTACTTC.

This rearrangement joins TRBV3-1 to TRBJ2-1; 9 nucleotides agree with TRBD1. TRBJ2-7 explains the end of the DNA better; the J call may be wrong. The CDR3 has 15 amino acids. Germline V gene lookup returns CDR1 LGHDT and CDR2 YNNKEL (reference sequence). CDR3 DNA: TGTGCCAGCAGCCCGGAAGGGACAGGGTTCGACGAGCAGTACTTC. Its translation is CASSPEGTGFDEQYF.

V usage is TRBV3-1 and J usage is TRBJ1-1, with 9 bases fitting TRBD1. Germline V gives CDR1 LGHDT, CDR2 YNNKEL (reference sequence). The CDR3 is 18 residues long. Trimming removed 3 bases from V and 6 bases from J; junction bases left unmatched: 17. The CDR3 protein is CASSQYLPTGGEVAEAFF. CDR3 in DNA: TGTGCCAGCAGCCAGTACCTCCCGACAGGGGGTGAAGTGGCTGAAGCTTTCTTT.

The chain uses TRBV7-6 and TRBJ1-1; D may be TRBD1 (5 bases). V was trimmed by 3 bases and J by 0 bases, leaving 14 bases between them. Germline lookup yields CDR1 SGHVS and CDR2 FNYEAQ. The CDR3 has 16 residues. DNA for the CDR3: TGTGCCAGCAGCTTTGGCGGGGAGGGGATGAACACTGAAGCTTTCTTT. The encoded protein is CASSFGGEGMNTEAFF.

This clonotype came up a few times. The chain combines TRBV12-3 or TRBV12-4 with TRBJ2-7, with TRBD1 matching 7 bases. The ends lost 2 bases at V and 6 bases at J; junction bases unmatched: 7. The CDR3 length is 14 residues. The CDR3 coding sequence is TGTGCCAGCAGTTTAAGGGGACAGAGGGCCGAGCAGTACTTC. Protein: CASSLRGQRAEQYF.

This clonotype showed up just a few times. The V call is TRBV4-3, the J call TRBJ2-3; 7 bases agree with TRBD2. The CDR3 sequence is 17 residues long. Germline V gene sequence: CDR1 LGHNA, CDR2 YSLEER. Losses at the gene ends were 0 bases for V and 0 bases for J; bases not matched to a gene: 6. This CDR3 reads CASSQDRSSGSTDTQYF. CDR3 coding DNA: TGCGCCAGCAGCCAAGATCGTTCTAGCGGAAGCACAGATACGCAGTATTTT.

V is TRBV28 and J is TRBJ1-4; 8 bases map to TRBD1. This CDR3 spans 15 amino acids. J was trimmed by 5 bases and V by 5 bases; bases with no gene match: 7. Germline loops: CDR1 MDHEN, CDR2 SYDVKM. The CDR3 sequence is CASSPRDRWNEKLFF. CDR3 DNA sequence: TGTGCCAGCAGTCCACGGGACAGGTGGAATGAAAAACTGTTTTTT. Looking up the rest from reference TRBV28 and TRBJ1-4 gives the full variable domain: DVKVTQSSRYLVKRTGEKVFLECVQDMDHENMFWYRQDPGLGLRLIYFSYDVKMKEKGDIPEGYSVSREKKERFSLILESASTNQTSMYLCASSPRDRWNEKLFFGSGTQLSVL.

This clonotype was counted a few times. The chain employs TRBV5-1 and TRBJ2-7, with D unresolved. V shed 1 base and J shed 2 bases, with 16 bases lying between them. Germline-derived CDR1 and CDR2 are SGHRS and YFSETQ. The CDR3 is made up of 16 amino acids. In nucleotides, the CDR3 is TGCGCCAGCAGCTTGAAGACACCCACCACGACCTACGAGCAGTACTTC. Its protein product is CASSLKTPTTTYEQYF.

This clonotype turned up a few times. The V call is TRBV12-5, the J call TRBJ2-3, with 9 bases identical to TRBD2. Germline lookup yields CDR1 LGHNT and CDR2 FRNRAP. J lost 4 bases, V lost 6 bases, and 11 bases had no gene match. The CDR3 totals 16 residues. This chain's CDR3 is CASGPGAGGRADTQYF. CDR3 in DNA: TGTGCTAGTGGCCCCGGAGCGGGGGGCAGGGCAGATACGCAGTATTTT.

This sequence joins TRBV9 and TRBJ1-3, with a possible D match to TRBD1 (6 bases). V gave up 3 bases and J gave up 2 bases, with 9 bases separating them. CDR1 is SGDLS, CDR2 YYNGEE, per germline. The length of the CDR3 is 14 residues. The CDR3 reads CASSAGTTGNTIYF. The CDR3 nucleotides read TGTGCCAGCAGCGCCGGGACAACTGGAAACACCATATATTTT.

This clonotype has a handful of counts. The chain employs TRBV12-3 or TRBV12-4 and TRBJ1-5; 10 nucleotides match TRBD1. V was clipped by 6 bases and J by 0 bases; unmatched bases: 5. There are 16 residues in the CDR3. The CDR3 sequence: CASSSGTGVSNQPQHF. The CDR3 DNA sequence: TGTGCCAGCAGCTCCGGGACAGGGGTTAGCAATCAGCCCCAGCATTTT.

J is TRBJ1-1 and V is TRBV11-2; 9 bases are shared with TRBD1. The V gene end was trimmed by 4 bases and the J gene end by 6 bases; junction bases not matched to a gene: 6. CDR3 length: 14 amino acids. Germline CDR1 is SGHAT and CDR2 is FQNNGV. CDR3: CASSSPRTGAEAFF. The CDR3 DNA reads as TGTGCCAGCAGCTCCCCAAGGACAGGGGCTGAAGCTTTCTTT.

The rearrangement joins TRBV20-1 to TRBJ2-2, with D unresolved. This CDR3 spans 11 amino acids. The germline V gene has CDR1 DFQATT and CDR2 SNEGSKA (reference sequence). The ends were cut back, 5 bases at V and 6 bases at J, with 7 bases in the middle. CDR3 residues: CSAAGSGELFF. CDR3 nucleotides: TGCAGTGCTGCAGGATCCGGGGAGCTGTTTTTT.

This clonotype has a handful of counts. V and J are TRBV7-9 and TRBJ2-3; 8 bases are shared with TRBD2. CDR1 SEHNR and CDR2 FQNEAQ come from the germline V gene (reference sequence). Trimming at V came to 3 bases and at J to 3 bases, leaving 5 bases not matched to a gene. There are 15 residues in the CDR3. The CDR3 DNA is TGTGCCAGCAGCTTCACTTTAGCGGGGACAGATACGCAGTATTTT. Protein product: CASSFTLAGTDTQYF.

The V and J genes are TRBV12-5 and TRBJ2-5; a possible D gene is TRBD1 (6 bases). CDR1 is LGHNT, CDR2 FRNRAP, per germline. V gave up 2 bases and J gave up 7 bases, with 11 bases separating them. This CDR3 is built from 13 residues. The CDR3 is CASGLNPRGTQYF. In DNA, the CDR3 is TGTGCTAGTGGTTTGAACCCCAGGGGGACCCAGTACTTC. Full variable domain (remainder filled in from reference TRBV12-5 and TRBJ2-5): DARVTQTPRHKVTEMGQEVTMRCQPILGHNTVFWYRQTMMQGLELLAYFRNRAPLDDSGMPKDRFSAEMPDATLATLKIQPSEPRDSAVYFCASGLNPRGTQYFGPGTRLLVL.

V and J are TRBV2 and TRBJ1-4, with D possibly being TRBD1 (5 bases). This CDR3 is 15 amino acids long. Germline lookup yields CDR1 SNHLY and CDR2 FYNNEI. Trimming removed 4 bases at V and 0 bases at J, with 9 bases between. The CDR3 loop reads CASSAGAATNEKLFF. The DNA for the CDR3 is TGTGCCAGCAGTGCCGGGGCTGCAACTAATGAAAAACTGTTTTTT. The entire variable domain, with the rest obtained from reference TRBV2 and TRBJ1-4, is as follows: EPEVTQTPSHQVTQMGQEVILRCVPISNHLYFYWYRQILGQKVEFLVSFYNNEISEKSEIFDDQFSVERPDGSNFTLKIRSTKLEDSAMYFCASSAGAATNEKLFFGSGTQLSVL.

The genes are TRBV20-1 and TRBJ2-7, with TRBD1 matching over 7 bases. In germline, CDR1 is DFQATT, CDR2 SNEGSKA (reference sequence). This CDR3 comprises 15 residues. Trimming removed 1 base from V and 3 bases from J; junction bases left unmatched: 9. CDR3 DNA: TGCAGTGCTAGAGGTGTCAGGACAGGCCTCTACGAGCAGTACTTC. It specifies CSARGVRTGLYEQYF.

This clonotype was counted between two and nine times. J is TRBJ2-7 and V is TRBV4-1; D might be TRBD1 (5 bases). With 0 bases removed from V and 3 bases from J, the gap between germline ends came to 15 bases. The CDR3 length is 16 residues. Germline V gene lookup returns CDR1 MGHRA and CDR2 YSYEKL. CDR3: CASSQDQTRQSYEQYF. CDR3 bases: TGCGCCAGCAGCCAAGACCAGACCCGACAGAGCTACGAGCAGTACTTC.

The V gene is TRBV18, the J gene TRBJ1-1; no reliable D call. Germline CDR1 reads KGHSH; CDR2 reads LQKENI. Trimming shortened V by 1 base and J by 2 bases, and 5 bases separated the two germline ends. The CDR3 runs 13 residues. The CDR3 loop reads CASSPLINTEAFF. The CDR3 DNA reads as TGTGCCAGCTCACCACTCATTAACACTGAAGCTTTCTTT. The complete variable domain, with remaining parts taken from reference TRBV18 and TRBJ1-1, reads NAGVMQNPRHLVRRRGQEARLRCSPMKGHSHVYWYRQLPEEGLKFMVYLQKENIIDESGMPKERFSAEFPKEGPSILRIQQVVRGDSAAYFCASSPLINTEAFFGQGTRLTVV.

This CDR3 reads CSVVAGGTEAFF. The DNA of the CDR3 is TGCAGCGTCGTGGCAGGGGGGACTGAAGCTTTCTTT. The chain uses TRBV29-1 and TRBJ1-1, with 7 bases identical to TRBD1. V was clipped by 6 bases and J by 5 bases; unmatched bases: 6. The CDR3 consists of 12 residues. CDR1 SQVTM and CDR2 ANQGSEA come from the germline V gene.

This chain uses TRBV30 with TRBJ1-5; no clear D gene. V gave up 3 bases and J gave up 4 bases, with 13 bases separating them. The CDR3 covers 14 residues. CDR1 is GTSNPN and CDR2 is SVGIG in the germline V gene (reference sequence). For the CDR3, the DNA is TGTGCCTGGAGCATGAACTTGGGAAATCAGCCCCAGCATTTT. This translates into CAWSMNLGNQPQHF.

This clonotype was observed at least ten times. This chain links TRBV29-1 with TRBJ1-2; D not resolved. Germline CDR1 is SQVTM and CDR2 is ANQGSEA. Trimming shortened V by 4 bases and J by 4 bases, and 13 bases separated the two germline ends. The CDR3 runs to 13 residues. CDR3: CSVGRSSGYGYTF. The CDR3 DNA is TGCAGCGTTGGAAGGTCCAGCGGCTATGGCTACACCTTC.